Sequencing of this TCR beta chain was carried out in a study of vaccination and CD4 T cells after COVID-19. Cultured CD4+ T-cell DNA underwent Oncomine TCR Beta short-read sequencing. TCRdb re-called the PCR reads through MiXCR, storing one row per CDR3 protein. The sample has fewer than 20,000 distinct CDR3 sequences; less than 85% are singletons. This CDR3 comprises 12 residues. CDR1 is SGHNT, CDR2 YENEEA, per germline. Treatment reported: roughly 11-day PBMC culture with coronavirus spike peptide pools or control peptides (ViraFEST assay). On this clonotype itself: What it recognizes is unknown. Germline is not matched at one junction end, which may reflect a read error.

The material sequenced was CD4+ T cells from blood, cultured in vitro. The chain couples TRBV11-3 to TRBJ2-3; possibly TRBD1 for D (6 bases). This receptor was taken from a human donor who had recovered from COVID-19. CDR3 loop: CASSQQGPPVHF. CDR3 coding DNA: TGTGCCAGCAGCCAGCAGGGGCCTCCGGTCCATTTT.